This T cell receptor beta chain was obtained from a study of vaccination and CD4 T cells after COVID-19. Study observations and caveats: Reactive clonotype counts went from median approximately 20 after infection to a few dozen after vaccination, nonsignificantly.

This CDR3 has 15 residues. Per germline, CDR1 SGHAT and CDR2 FQNNGV. The Oncomine TCR Beta short-read assay generated sequence data from the DNA of cultured CD4+ T cells. Investigators isolated genomic DNA from cultured CD4+ T cells. TCRdb fed the PCR reads into MiXCR, producing one record per CDR3 protein. The sample has about 4,400 distinct CDR3 sequences; approximately 19% are singletons. The treatment here: approximately 10-day PBMC culture with coronavirus spike peptide pools or control peptides (ViraFEST assay). Each of days 3 and 7 saw half the medium replaced by fresh IL-2 medium. In regard to this clonotype: What it binds is not known. Relative to the germline gene, one junction end is altered; a read error may explain this.

This receptor was obtained from a human donor who had recovered from COVID-19. The rearrangement uses TRBV11-2 and TRBJ2-1; 9 bases match TRBD2. The source material was CD4+ T cells from blood, cultured in vitro. The CDR3 is CASSARGGLYNKQFF. For the CDR3, the DNA is TGTGCCAGCAGCGCGCGGGGGGGCCTCTACAATAAGCAGTTCTTC.